This TCR beta chain derives from a study of blood T cells in healthy people across ages (dated by TCRdb to about 2015). A note on the overall study: In model experiments, template switching captured about one uniquely barcoded TCR beta cDNA molecule for every two T cells. The study measured age-related changes in TCR beta repertoire diversity using deep sequencing normalized with unique cDNA molecular identifiers. To avoid experimental bias, donors of different ages were randomly spread across the sequencing lanes. Two additional independent replicas of 1 million unique cDNA reads from the same blood draw were analyzed for two donors (one aged 18 to 29 and one aged 80 or older). Donors were grouped into four age groups: young (average roughly 17 years), middle-aged (about 40), aged (around 66) and long-lived (over 80). Study-wide conclusions, independent of this receptor: As age increased, observed TCR beta diversity per million T cells dropped in a roughly linear way, and a significant reduction was already evident by age roughly 36. Observed TCR beta diversity correlated strongly with the percentage of naive T cells measured by flow cytometry. Estimates of total diversity based on one million sequenced T cells were considered lower bounds and underestimates. The CMV infection status of donors was not known, potentially confounding age-related changes in expanded clonotypes. Bulk unsorted PBMC profiling prevented conclusive comparison of naive and antigen-experienced compartments. The long-lived group showed more naive CD4+ T cells, fewer expanded clones and increased TCR diversity than the aged group, suggesting age selection.

Measured from the cysteine to the phenylalanine, the CDR3 is 15 residues long. Kept here is only the CDR3 DNA, which spans 45 bases and is read in frame from base 1. V drops 0 bases and J drops 0 bases, leaving 8 bases in between. CDR1 is given as ENHRY and CDR2 as SYGVKD, both from the germline V gene. Library preparation used 5' RACE. Sequenced using an Illumina HiSeq 2500. The second PCR ran for about 6 to 11 cycles and used a J-beta primer mix along with a sample-barcoded 5' primer. Each TCR beta cDNA molecule received a unique molecular identifier from a template-switch 5' adaptor carrying 12 random nucleotides. At least 2.5 million CDR3-containing paired-end reads were obtained from each sample. The Mint cDNA synthesis kit, primed by a TRBC-specific oligonucleotide, was used to synthesize first-strand cDNA from all RNA. After uracil-DNA glycosylase treatment, a first 18-cycle PCR used universal primers M1SS and BC2_uni_R on all cDNA. The study's own analysis went as follows. For normalization, 1 million high-quality reads were randomly selected from each sample, with every read carrying a distinct molecular identifier. Reads sharing molecular identifiers were discarded rather than binned into consensus sequences. CDR3 identification, clonotype clustering and error correction used MiTCR with a Q25 quality threshold and the strictest error-elimination algorithm. Lower-bound total TCR beta diversity was estimated with a nonparametric unseen species model using Euler transformation. TCRdb applied fastp at Q25 and MiXCR to the public reads, then kept only in-frame beta chains. Rows with one shared CDR3 protein collapse into an entry with the most common genes and DNA. In this record, the V and J calls reflect TCRdb's handling and not the investigators' own analysis. For this sample there are 850,000 to 1,300,000 distinct CDR3 sequences; 35% to 50% appear just once. The ten largest make up approximately 17% of the sample.

This clonotype came up a few times. No antigen is known for it. Qualities for individual bases were not recorded, and no much larger clone is one base off. The donors were a few dozen Caucasian individuals from Russia, aged about 6 to 95 years, who were systemically healthy. Ten milliliters of peripheral blood were drawn from each donor into EDTA-treated Vacutainer tubes. Ficoll-Paque density-gradient centrifugation was used to isolate PBMCs, with at least 6.5 million per sample. Trizol reagent was used to extract total RNA from the PBMCs, yielding at least 5 micrograms per sample. For every donor, flow cytometry on a PBMC aliquot measured the percentage of naive CD45RAhigh/CD27high T cells.

The sample taken for sequencing was blood. The origin of this receptor is an older woman in good health. Recombination joined TRBV10-3 with TRBJ1-2, with the D segment identity uncertain. The sequenced DNA: TGTGCCATCAGTGAGTCCCTTACAACTAACTATGGCTACACCTTC. This sequence encodes CAISESLTTNYGYTF.